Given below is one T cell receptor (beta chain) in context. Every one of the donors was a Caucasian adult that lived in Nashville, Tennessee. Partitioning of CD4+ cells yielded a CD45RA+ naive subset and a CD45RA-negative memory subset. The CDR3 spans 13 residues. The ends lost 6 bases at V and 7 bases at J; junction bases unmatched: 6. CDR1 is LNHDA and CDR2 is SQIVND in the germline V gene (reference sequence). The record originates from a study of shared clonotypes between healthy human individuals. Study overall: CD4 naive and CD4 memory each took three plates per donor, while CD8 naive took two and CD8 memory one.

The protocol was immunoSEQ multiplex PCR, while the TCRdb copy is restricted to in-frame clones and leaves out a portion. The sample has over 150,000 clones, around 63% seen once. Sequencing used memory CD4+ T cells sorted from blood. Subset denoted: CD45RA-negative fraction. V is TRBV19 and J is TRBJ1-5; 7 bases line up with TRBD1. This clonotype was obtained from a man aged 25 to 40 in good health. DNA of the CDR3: TGTGCCAGTAGAGTAGACAGGGTACAGCCCCAGCATTTT. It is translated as CASRVDRVQPQHF.